These 6 T cell receptor beta chains came from one sample sequenced in a study of shared clonotypes between healthy human individuals. Naive CD8 cells lacked CD45RO and underwent positive selection for CCR7, leaving out terminally differentiated effector memory CD45RA+ cells. Method: immunoSEQ multiplex PCR; TCRdb's copy keeps in-frame clones and lacks some. This table has around 2.1 million clones, 85% to 95% appearing once. Sequencing was performed on naive CD8+ T cells from PBMCs. All receptors come from a man younger than 35 in good health. Some clones in this sample may be carry-over from other donors' samples.

The V call is TRBV9, the J call TRBJ2-2; D may be TRBD1 (6 bases). V was shortened by 3 bases and J by 7 bases, with 10 bases between the two germline ends. Germline CDR1 SGDLS, CDR2 YYNGEE. The CDR3 length is 13 residues. The CDR3 spells CASSGEGVGELFF. CDR3 DNA sequence: TGTGCCAGCAGCGGCGAGGGGGTCGGGGAGCTGTTTTTT.

The rearrangement joins TRBV10-3 to TRBJ2-1, with TRBD1 identical over 9 bases. V was clipped by 7 bases and J by 5 bases; unmatched bases: 6. The CDR3 consists of 14 residues. CDR1 and CDR2 (germline): ENHRY, SYGVKD. CDR3 protein: CAIMAGQGHNEQFF. CDR3 DNA sequence: TGTGCCATCATGGCGGGACAGGGCCACAATGAGCAGTTCTTC.

V gene TRBV27 combines with J gene TRBJ1-4, with 7 bases lining up with TRBD1. Germline V CDR1 and CDR2: MNHEY, SMNVEV (reference sequence). The CDR3 has 16 residues. V gave up 6 bases and J gave up 8 bases; unmatched junction bases: 15. In DNA form, the CDR3 reads TGTGCCAGCAGAACTCAGAGTCCCGGGACAGAGGAAAAACTGTTTTTT. Protein sequence: CASRTQSPGTEEKLFF.

This clone has just one count. The chain has TRBV9 and TRBJ2-1, with 9 bases aligning to TRBD1. The V and J ends lost 0 bases and 0 bases, in that order; junction bases with no gene match: 4. Germline CDR1 and CDR2: SGDLS and YYNGEE. The CDR3 extends over 17 amino acids. CDR3 nucleotides: TGTGCCAGCAGCGTAGACAGGGGGCCAAGCTCCTACAATGAGCAGTTCTTC. Residues: CASSVDRGPSSYNEQFF.

The V and J genes are TRBV11-2 and TRBJ2-7; D call uncertain. The CDR3 sequence is 15 residues long. CDR1 SGHAT and CDR2 FQNNGV come from the germline V gene. V lost 6 bases and J 3 bases, leaving 18 bases between the germline ends. CDR3 loop: CASSHARAVNYEQYF. As DNA, the CDR3 is TGTGCCAGCAGTCACGCCCGGGCAGTTAACTACGAGCAGTACTTC.

The rearrangement joins TRBV15 to TRBJ2-2; 13 bases agree with TRBD2. This CDR3 contains 15 residues. V trimming: 3 bases; J trimming: 7 bases; junction bases outside the gene matches: 2. In germline, CDR1 is LNHNV, CDR2 YYDKDF (reference sequence). CDR3 protein: CATSSGTSGNGELFF. The CDR3, as DNA: TGTGCCACCAGCAGCGGGACTAGCGGGAACGGGGAGCTGTTTTTT.